This T cell receptor (beta chain) was documented in a study of blood T cell repertoires in COVID-19. CDR1 and CDR2 (germline): LNHDA, SQIVND (reference sequence). J lost 5 bases, V lost 1 base, and 5 bases had no gene match. The length of the CDR3 is 14 residues. Repertoires were generated with immunoSEQ multiplex PCR, while TCRdb's copy carries only in-frame clones and drops some. The sample includes 150,000 to 200,000 clones, approximately 78% seen only once; the top ten take about a tenth. This receptor was identified in a human donor in a cohort sampled during active COVID-19. The specimen sequenced was peripheral blood. The gene calls are TRBV19 and TRBJ2-7; 7 bases fit TRBD2. DNA of the CDR3: TGTGCCAGTAGTATAGGCGGGGACTACCACGAGCAGTACTTC. Translating it yields CASSIGGDYHEQYF.